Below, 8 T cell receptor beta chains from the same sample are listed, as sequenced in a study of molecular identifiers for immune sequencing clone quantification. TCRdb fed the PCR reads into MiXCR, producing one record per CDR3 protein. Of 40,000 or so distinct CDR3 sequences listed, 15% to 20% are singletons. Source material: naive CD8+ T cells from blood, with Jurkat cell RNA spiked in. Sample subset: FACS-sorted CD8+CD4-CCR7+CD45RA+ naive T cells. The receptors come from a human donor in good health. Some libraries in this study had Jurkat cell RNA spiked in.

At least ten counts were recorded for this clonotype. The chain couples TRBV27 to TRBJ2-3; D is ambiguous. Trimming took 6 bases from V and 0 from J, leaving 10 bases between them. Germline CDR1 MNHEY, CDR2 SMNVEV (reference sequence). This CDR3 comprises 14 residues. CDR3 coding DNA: TGTGCCAGCAGCCTATATCCTAGCACAGATACGCAGTATTTT. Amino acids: CASSLYPSTDTQYF.

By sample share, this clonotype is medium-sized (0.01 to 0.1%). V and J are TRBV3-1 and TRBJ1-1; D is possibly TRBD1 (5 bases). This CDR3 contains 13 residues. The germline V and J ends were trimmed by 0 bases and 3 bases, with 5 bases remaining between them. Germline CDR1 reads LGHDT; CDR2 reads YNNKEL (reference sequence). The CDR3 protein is CASSQEGDTEAFF. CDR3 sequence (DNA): TGTGCCAGCAGCCAAGAAGGGGACACTGAAGCTTTCTTT.

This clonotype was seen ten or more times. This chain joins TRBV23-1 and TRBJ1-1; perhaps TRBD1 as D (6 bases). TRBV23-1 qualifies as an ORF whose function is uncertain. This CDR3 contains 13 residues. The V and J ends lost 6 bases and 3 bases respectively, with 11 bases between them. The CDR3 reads CASRSQGDTEAFF. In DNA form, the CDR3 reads TGCGCCAGCAGGTCACAGGGAGACACTGAAGCTTTCTTT.

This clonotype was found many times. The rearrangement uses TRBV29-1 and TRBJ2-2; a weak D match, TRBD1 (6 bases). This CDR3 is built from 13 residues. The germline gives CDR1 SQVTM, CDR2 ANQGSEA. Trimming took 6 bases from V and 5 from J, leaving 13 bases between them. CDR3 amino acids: CSVEDSWTGELFF. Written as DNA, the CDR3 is TGCAGCGTAGAGGACAGTTGGACCGGGGAGCTGTTTTTT.

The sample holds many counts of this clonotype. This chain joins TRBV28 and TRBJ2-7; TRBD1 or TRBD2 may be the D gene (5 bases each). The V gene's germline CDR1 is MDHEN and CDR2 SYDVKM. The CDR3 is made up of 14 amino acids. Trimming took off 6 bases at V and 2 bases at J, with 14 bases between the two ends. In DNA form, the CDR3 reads TGTGCCAGCAGGTCCGGGACGATGACCTACGAGCAGTACTTC. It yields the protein CASRSGTMTYEQYF.

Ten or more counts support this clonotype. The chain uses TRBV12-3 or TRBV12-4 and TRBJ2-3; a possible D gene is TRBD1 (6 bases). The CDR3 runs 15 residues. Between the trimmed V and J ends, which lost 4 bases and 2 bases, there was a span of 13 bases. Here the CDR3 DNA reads TGTGCCAGCAGTTCCCGGGACACAGACACAGATACGCAGTATTTT. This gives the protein CASSSRDTDTDTQYF.

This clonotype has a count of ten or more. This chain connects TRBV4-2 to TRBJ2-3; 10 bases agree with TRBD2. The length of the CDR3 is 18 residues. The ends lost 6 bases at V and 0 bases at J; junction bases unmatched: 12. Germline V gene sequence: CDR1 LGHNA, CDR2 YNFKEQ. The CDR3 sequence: CASSRGLATSASTDTQYF. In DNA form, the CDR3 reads TGTGCCAGCAGTCGGGGACTAGCGACAAGTGCTAGCACAGATACGCAGTATTTT.

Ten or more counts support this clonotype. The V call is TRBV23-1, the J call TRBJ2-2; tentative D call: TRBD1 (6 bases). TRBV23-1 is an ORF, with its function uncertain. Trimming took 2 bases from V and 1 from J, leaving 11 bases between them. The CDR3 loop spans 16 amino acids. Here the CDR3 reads CASSQRRTVNTGELFF. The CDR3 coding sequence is TGCGCCAGCAGTCAAAGGCGGACAGTGAACACCGGGGAGCTGTTTTTT.